This entry lists 27 T cell receptor beta chains sequenced from one sample in a study of T cell clones after liver transplantation. The assay was immunoSEQ multiplex PCR, and TCRdb's table has in-frame clones only and misses some. The data hold 20,000 to 25,000 clones, with around 75% observed a single time. The source material was CD8+ T cells from blood, sampled more than 52 months after liver transplant. These receptors all stem from a human patient who received a liver transplant. Some T cells may trace back to the graft donor.

This clone was counted a single time. The rearrangement links TRBV6-5 to TRBJ1-2; D call uncertain. This CDR3 contains 15 residues. Looked up from germline, CDR1 is MNHEY and CDR2 is SVGAGI. V dropped 2 bases and J dropped 4 bases, with 14 bases sitting between them. The CDR3 coding sequence is TGTGCCAGCAGTTACGAAGAGCGAGGAAGCTATGGCTACACCTTC. Translation gives CASSYEERGSYGYTF.

The rearrangement links TRBV4-2 to TRBJ2-2; 10 nucleotides match TRBD2. Trimming cost V 0 bases and J 7 bases; bases outside gene matches: 8. The germline gives CDR1 LGHNA, CDR2 YNFKEQ. This CDR3 region has 17 residues. CDR3 loop: CASSQEASGGAGGELFF. In DNA form, the CDR3 reads TGTGCCAGCAGCCAAGAGGCCAGCGGGGGGGCAGGCGGGGAGCTGTTTTTT.

V usage is TRBV6-1 and J usage is TRBJ2-7; 8 bases are a match to TRBD2. After removal of 2 bases from V and 1 base from J, the junction contained 7 bases not matched to a gene. The CDR3 consists of 16 residues. Germline loops: CDR1 MNHNS, CDR2 SASEGT. The CDR3 region has the DNA TGTGCCAGCAGTGAAAGGGTAGCGGGGCCTTCCTACGAGCAGTACTTC. Translating it yields CASSERVAGPSYEQYF.

The chain is built from TRBV5-1 and TRBJ1-4; D gene ambiguous. The V and J ends lost 1 base and 4 bases respectively, with 11 bases between them. The CDR3 is 15 residues long. Germline loops: CDR1 SGHRS, CDR2 YFSETQ. Here the CDR3 reads CASSLRAEGNEKLFF. In DNA, the CDR3 is TGCGCCAGCAGCTTGAGGGCAGAAGGTAATGAAAAACTGTTTTTT. Filled out from reference TRBV5-1 and TRBJ1-4, the complete variable domain reads KAGVTQTPRYLIKTRGQQVTLSCSPISGHRSVSWYQQTPGQGLQFLFEYFSETQRNKGNFPGRFSGRQFSNSRSEMNVSTLELGDSALYLCASSLRAEGNEKLFFGSGTQLSVL.

The rearrangement links TRBV4-1 to TRBJ2-7, with 8 positions matching TRBD2. The J segment lost 0 bases and the V segment lost 0 bases, leaving 4 bases of the junction unmatched. CDR1 is MGHRA, CDR2 YSYEKL, per germline. The CDR3 has 16 amino acids. The CDR3 loop is CASSQEWGTSSYEQYF. CDR3 DNA sequence: TGCGCCAGCAGCCAAGAGTGGGGGACTAGCTCCTACGAGCAGTACTTC.

The chain joins TRBV7-6 to TRBJ2-7, with TRBD1 as a possible D gene (5 bases). This CDR3 spans 15 amino acids. From germline, CDR1 is SGHVS and CDR2 FNYEAQ. V shed 1 base and J shed 0 bases, with 10 bases lying between them. Here the CDR3 reads CASSLEPDSSYEQYF. CDR3 nucleotide sequence: TGTGCCAGCAGCTTAGAACCCGACAGCTCCTACGAGCAGTACTTC. The variable domain in full, with the rest retrieved from reference TRBV7-6 and TRBJ2-7, is GAGVSQSPRYKVTKRGQDVALRCDPISGHVSLYWYRQALGQGPEFLTYFNYEAQQDKSGLPNDRFSAERPEGSISTLTIQRTEQRDSAMYRCASSLEPDSSYEQYFGPGTRLTVT.

This clone was recorded once. V and J are TRBV13 and TRBJ1-3; TRBD1 is a possible D gene (6 bases). The CDR3 covers 14 residues. CDR1 is PRHDT and CDR2 is FYEKMQ in the germline V gene (reference sequence). The V end lost 0 bases, the J end lost 4 bases, and 7 bases lay between the germline ends. The CDR3 sequence is CASSLGRGGNTIYF. As DNA, the CDR3 is TGTGCCAGCAGCTTAGGAAGGGGGGGAAACACCATATATTTT.

This rearrangement joins TRBV7-9 to TRBJ1-5; D possibly corresponds to TRBD1 (6 bases). Germline V gives CDR1 SEHNR, CDR2 FQNEAQ (reference sequence). The CDR3 consists of 12 residues. V was trimmed by 3 bases and J by 6 bases, leaving 6 bases between them. The CDR3 here is CASSLDSQPQHF. The CDR3 region has the DNA TGTGCCAGCAGCTTGGACAGTCAGCCCCAGCATTTT.

The V call is TRBV27, the J call TRBJ2-7; D is undetermined. The germline V gene encodes CDR1 MNHEY and CDR2 SMNVEV (reference sequence). The CDR3 sequence is 13 residues long. V lost 2 bases to trimming and J lost 1 base, with 6 bases between them. The CDR3 DNA reads TGTGCCAGCAGTTTAATCTCGTCCTACGAGCAGTACTTC. Translating gives CASSLISSYEQYF.

This rearrangement joins TRBV19 to TRBJ2-2; tentatively, D is TRBD1 (5 bases). Trimming took 5 bases from V and 4 from J, leaving 17 bases between them. The V gene's germline CDR1 is LNHDA and CDR2 SQIVND (reference sequence). The CDR3 sequence is 16 residues long. The CDR3 spells CASSDIRGSSTGELFF. The CDR3 DNA is TGTGCCAGTAGTGACATAAGGGGATCCAGCACCGGGGAGCTGTTTTTT.

The chain joins TRBV5-1 to TRBJ1-1, with D uncertain. This CDR3 contains 15 residues. V was trimmed by 0 bases and J by 0 bases, leaving 9 bases between them. Germline values: CDR1 SGHRS, CDR2 YFSETQ. The CDR3, as DNA: TGCGCCAGCAGCTTGGATTCGGGCATGAACACTGAAGCTTTCTTT. Amino acid sequence: CASSLDSGMNTEAFF.

The chain carries TRBV19 and TRBJ2-7, with 7 positions matching TRBD2. J lost 4 bases, V lost 5 bases, and 5 bases had no gene match. CDR3 length: 13 residues. Germline CDR1 reads LNHDA; CDR2 reads SQIVND (reference sequence). The DNA of the CDR3 is TGTGCCAGTAGTTACACAGCGGGGTACGAGCAGTACTTC. It encodes CASSYTAGYEQYF.

This clone was seen many times. The chain employs TRBV4-1 and TRBJ2-2; no reliable D call. Germline V CDR1 and CDR2: MGHRA, YSYEKL. V lost 1 base and J 4 bases, leaving 7 bases between the germline ends. The CDR3 totals 14 residues. CDR3 sequence: CASSQVGFTGELFF. The DNA of the CDR3 is TGCGCCAGCAGCCAAGTCGGGTTCACCGGGGAGCTGTTTTTT.

This chain joins TRBV7-2 and TRBJ2-7; no firm D call. The CDR3 totals 13 residues. The germline gives CDR1 SGHTA, CDR2 FQGNSA. Trimming pared 1 base from V and 2 bases from J, leaving 6 bases between. CDR3 sequence reads: CASSLGTPYEQYF. CDR3 DNA sequence: TGTGCCAGCAGCTTAGGAACCCCCTACGAGCAGTACTTC.

This chain links TRBV4-1 with TRBJ1-5, with D maybe TRBD1 (6 bases). The CDR3 is 14 residues long. V was cut by 0 bases and J by 6 bases, with 9 bases left in between. Germline V gene lookup returns CDR1 MGHRA and CDR2 YSYEKL. The CDR3 sequence is CASSQDRGGQPQHF. The CDR3 region has the DNA TGCGCCAGCAGCCAAGACAGGGGAGGTCAGCCCCAGCATTTT.

V gene TRBV7-9 combines with J gene TRBJ1-1; D unclear. CDR3 length equals 14 residues. CDR1 and CDR2 (germline): SEHNR, FQNEAQ (reference sequence). V lost 3 bases and J 8 bases, leaving 16 bases between the germline ends. The CDR3 sequence: CASSFYSPDEEAFF. The CDR3 nucleotides are TGTGCCAGCAGCTTTTACTCGCCGGACGAGGAAGCTTTCTTT.

The J gene is TRBJ1-1, the V gene TRBV2, with D perhaps matching TRBD1 (6 bases). This CDR3 has 17 amino acids. The V gene lost 9 bases and the J gene lost 2 bases, with 25 bases spanning the gap. Per germline, CDR1 SNHLY and CDR2 FYNNEI. This CDR3 is CASEGWGETGLNTEAFF. The CDR3 region has the DNA TGTGCCAGTGAGGGGTGGGGAGAGACAGGATTAAACACTGAAGCTTTCTTT. The variable domain in full, with the rest retrieved from reference TRBV2 and TRBJ1-1, is EPEVTQTPSHQVTQMGQEVILRCVPISNHLYFYWYRQILGQKVEFLVSFYNNEISEKSEIFDDQFSVERPDGSNFTLKIRSTKLEDSAMYFCASEGWGETGLNTEAFFGQGTRLTVV.

V is TRBV7-8 and J is TRBJ2-7; 12 nucleotides line up with TRBD2. This CDR3 region has 16 residues. V dropped 4 bases and J dropped 4; count of bases not matched to a gene: 8. CDR1 and CDR2 (germline): SGHVS, FQNEAQ. The CDR3 sequence is CASSSRLAGDSYEQYF. The CDR3 DNA reads as TGTGCCAGCAGCTCCAGACTAGCGGGGGACTCGTACGAGCAGTACTTC. The whole variable domain, filled in from reference TRBV7-8 and TRBJ2-7, reads GAGVSQSPRYKVAKRGQDVALRCDPISGHVSLFWYQQALGQGPEFLTYFQNEAQLDKSGLPSDRFFAERPEGSVSTLKIQRTQQEDSAVYLCASSSRLAGDSYEQYFGPGTRLTVT.

This clone was counted a single time. J is TRBJ1-2 and V is TRBV28; D is undetermined. This CDR3 has 13 amino acids. Germline CDR1 and CDR2: MDHEN and SYDVKM. The V end was cut by 4 bases, the J end by 3 bases, with 9 bases between. The CDR3 here is CASSSIRDYGYTF. CDR3 coding DNA: TGTGCCAGCAGTTCCATACGGGACTATGGCTACACCTTC.

The chain couples TRBV15 to TRBJ1-5; D unclear. The CDR3 has 13 amino acids. Germline CDR1 reads LNHNV; CDR2 reads YYDKDF (reference sequence). The germline V and J ends were trimmed by 5 bases and 2 bases, with 7 bases remaining between them. The DNA of the CDR3 is TGTGCCACCAGCGGTGGGGGCAATCAGCCCCAGCATTTT. It translates to CATSGGGNQPQHF.

The chain links TRBV5-6 to TRBJ1-1; the match to TRBD1 covers 7 bases. The CDR3 totals 14 residues. The germline gives CDR1 SGHDT, CDR2 YYEEEE. V lost 0 bases, J lost 1 base, and 0 bases stayed unmatched. CDR3 loop: CASSLEGANTEAFF. The CDR3 DNA reads TGTGCCAGCAGCTTGGAGGGGGCGAACACTGAAGCTTTCTTT.

The gene calls are TRBV28 and TRBJ1-2; 8 nucleotides match TRBD1. The CDR3 spans 14 residues. Germline lookup yields CDR1 MDHEN and CDR2 SYDVKM. After removal of 6 bases from V and 0 bases from J, the junction contained 3 bases not matched to a gene. CDR3 DNA sequence: TGTGCCAGCAGGCCACAGGGGGCTAACTATGGCTACACCTTC. It translates to CASRPQGANYGYTF.

The chain combines TRBV14 with TRBJ1-2; D is unclear. V lost 1 base and J 6 bases, leaving 18 bases between the germline ends. In germline, CDR1 is SGHDN, CDR2 FVKESK. This CDR3 is built from 16 residues. CDR3 protein: CASSQGYDSPHNGYTF. Here the CDR3 DNA reads TGTGCCAGCAGCCAAGGGTATGACTCACCCCATAATGGCTACACCTTC.

The V and J genes are TRBV27 and TRBJ2-5; unclear D gene. The CDR3 is made up of 14 amino acids. Germline CDR1 is MNHEY and CDR2 is SMNVEV (reference sequence). V lost 2 bases and J lost 1, with 8 bases in between. Written as DNA, the CDR3 is TGTGCCAGCAGTTTAATCGGTGGCCAAGAGACCCAGTACTTC. It translates to CASSLIGGQETQYF.

By sample fraction, this clone is medium-sized. This rearrangement joins TRBV29-1 to TRBJ2-2; D gene ambiguous. Trimming took 6 bases from V and 7 from J, leaving 12 bases between them. The CDR3 covers 12 residues. Germline CDR1 reads SQVTM; CDR2 reads ANQGSEA. In DNA, the CDR3 is TGCAGCGTCCTAATCCCTCGCGGGGAGCTGTTTTTT. Encoded protein: CSVLIPRGELFF.

The chain recombines TRBV19 with TRBJ1-1; D is uncertain. V lost 1 base to trimming and J lost 5 bases, with 5 bases between them. Looked up from germline, CDR1 is LNHDA and CDR2 is SQIVND (reference sequence). CDR3 length equals 12 residues. The DNA of the CDR3 is TGTGCCAGTAGTATAGGACAAACTGAAGCTTTCTTT. This gives the protein CASSIGQTEAFF.

This clone was seen a single time. The gene calls are TRBV5-4 and TRBJ1-3, with 8 positions matching TRBD1. There are 15 residues in the CDR3. V lost 0 bases and J lost 4; bases outside the gene matches: 3. Germline CDR1 SGHNT, CDR2 YYREEE (reference sequence). The CDR3 coding sequence is TGTGCCAGCAGCTTGGCCCGGGACAGGGGAAACACCATATATTTT. It is translated as CASSLARDRGNTIYF.